Sequencing of this T cell receptor beta chain was carried out in a study of T cells after yellow fever vaccination. Study-level findings and limits: There was a possibility that FACS-sorted repertoires contained abundant clonotypes contaminating from the bulk population. Primary-vaccination clones mostly resurfaced post-booster (under 98% CD4, more than 85% CD8).

With respect to this clonotype: The antigen is unknown.

Germline CDR1 SNHLY, CDR2 FYNNEI. This CDR3 has 15 amino acids. With 6 bases clipped from V and 5 bases from J, the junction kept 9 bases outside the gene matches. Conversion of TCR transcripts into cDNA relied on 5'RACE template switching, which added a universal primer site and UMIs. MiXCR, applied by TCRdb to the 5' RACE reads, yields one record per CDR3 protein. The table lists 500,000 to 650,000 distinct CDR3 sequences, 9% to 15% of them singletons. The rearrangement uses TRBV2 and TRBJ2-1, with 8 bases that match TRBD2. Sequenced material: PBMCs, taken on the day of the yellow fever booster vaccination. The sequence derives from a man younger than 45 who received the YFV17D yellow fever vaccine. CDR3 amino acids: CASRERERSHNEQFF. In DNA, the CDR3 is TGTGCCAGCAGGGAGCGGGAGAGGTCCCACAATGAGCAGTTCTTC.